A selection of T cell receptor beta chains follows, all from one sample in a study of shared clonotypes between healthy human individuals. Some clones are missing from TCRdb's copy, which holds only in-frame ones; the method was immunoSEQ multiplex PCR. The sample includes some 1 million clones, approximately 70% of them seen just once. Sequencing input: memory CD4+ T cells sorted from blood. These TCRs come from a young man in good health. Both conserved end residues are part of each CDR3. A D gene is named only where the DNA matches it firmly. Rows give clone size only sometimes, using once, few, many, or a class for an expanded clone.

. | TRBJ2-7 | TRBV29-1 | . | TGCAGCTCCGGGGGCGAGGGTTACGAGCAGTACTTC | CSSGGEGYEQYF
. | TRBJ2-7 | TRBV13 | . | TGTGCCAGCAGCCGCGTGATACTAGATTCCTACGAGCAGTACTTC | CASSRVILDSYEQYF
once | TRBJ2-7 | TRBV28 | TRBD1 | TGTGCCAGCAGTTCGCCAGGGGGCAAGGTCCACGAGCAGTACTTC | CASSSPGGKVHEQYF
. | TRBJ1-1 | TRBV18 | TRBD1 | TGTGCCAGCTCACAAAACATCCCCATGACAGGGAGTAACACTGAAGCTTTCTTT | CASSQNIPMTGSNTEAFF
. | TRBJ2-5 | TRBV5-1 | TRBD2 | TGCGCCAGCAGCTTCTCGGGGGGGCCACTAGAGACCCAGTACTTC | CASSFSGGPLETQYF
once | TRBJ1-2 | TRBV4-1 | . | TGCGCCAGCACTATAACAATCGCCCGGACAACGGCTAACTATGGCTACACCTTC | CASTITIARTTANYGYTF
. | TRBJ1-2 | TRBV9 | . | TGTGCCAGCAGCGTAGAAGGTCCGGGGCGCTACACCTTC | CASSVEGPGRYTF
. | TRBJ2-7 | TRBV30 | TRBD2 | TGTGCCTGGAGTGTAGCGGGACCCTCCCGGCACGAGCAGTACTTC | CAWSVAGPSRHEQYF
few | TRBJ1-2 | TRBV19 | . | TGTGCCAGTAGTCTTCGGACGGCTAACTATGGCTACACCTTC | CASSLRTANYGYTF
. | TRBJ1-4 | TRBV9 | . | TGTGCCAGCAGCGTCCGCGGGAGTGAAAAACTGTTTTTT | CASSVRGSEKLFF
. | TRBJ2-5 | TRBV2 | . | TGTGCCAGCCGAAACTTTCGGGACCCAGGGGAGACCCAGTACTTC | CASRNFRDPGETQYF
. | TRBJ2-5 | TRBV2 | TRBD1 | TGTGCCAGCAGTGAATACAGGGGAGAGACCCAGTACTTC | CASSEYRGETQYF
few | TRBJ1-1 | TRBV13 | . | TGTGCCAGCAGCTTAGGACACGTGAACACTGAAGCTTTCTTT | CASSLGHVNTEAFF
. | TRBJ1-5 | TRBV6-5 | . | TGTGCCAGCAGTCGATCCCAGGATCAGCCCCAGCATTTT | CASSRSQDQPQHF
once | TRBJ1-1 | TRBV14 | . | TGTGCCAGCAGTCAGGACTATAACACTGAAGCTTTCTTT | CASSQDYNTEAFF
. | TRBJ1-1 | TRBV30 | TRBD1 | TGTGCCTGGAGTGTTGGACAGGGGGGGACTGAAGCTTTCTTT | CAWSVGQGGTEAFF
few | TRBJ2-5 | TRBV7-9 | . | TGTGCCAGCAGCGTGGACCTTGGAGGCCAGTACTTC | CASSVDLGGQYF
. | TRBJ2-7 | TRBV5-4 | . | TGTGCCAGCAGCTGGGGGGATTGGGCGGGAAGCTACGAGCAGTACTTC | CASSWGDWAGSYEQYF
. | TRBJ2-5 | TRBV5-4 | TRBD1 | TGTGCCAGCAGCACCTACAGGGGGTCAGGGGAGACCCAGTACTTC | CASSTYRGSGETQYF
. | TRBJ2-5 | TRBV5-8 | TRBD2 | TGTGCCAGCAGACCCCGTGGACTAGCGTCAAACCAAGGCCAGTACTTC | CASRPRGLASNQGQYF
. | TRBJ2-1 | TRBV9 | TRBD1 | TGTGCCAGCAGCGTAGGGCAGGGGGATTACAATGAGCAGTTCTTC | CASSVGQGDYNEQFF
few | TRBJ1-5 | TRBV18 | . | TGTGCCAGCTCCGGACAGTTTAGCAATCAGCCCCAGCATTTT | CASSGQFSNQPQHF
. | TRBJ2-1 | TRBV5-6 | . | TGTGCCAGCAGCACAGGGTTTGGGTCCTACAATGAGCAGTTCTTC | CASSTGFGSYNEQFF
. | TRBJ1-4 | TRBV6-1 | . | TGTGCCAGCAGTGGGCGGACAGCAGCTAATGAAAAACTGTTTTTT | CASSGRTAANEKLFF
few | TRBJ2-1 | TRBV7-2 | . | TGTGCCAGCGGCGCGGAACCCGAGCAGTTCTTC | CASGAEPEQFF
. | TRBJ1-1 | TRBV11-2 | . | TGTGCCAGCAGCCTGTCAGTGAACACTGAAGCTTTCTTT | CASSLSVNTEAFF
. | TRBJ2-1 | TRBV13 | . | TGTGCCAGCAGCCGACCGTCAACCCACAATGAGCAGTTCTTC | CASSRPSTHNEQFF
. | TRBJ2-7 | TRBV18 | . | TGTGCCAGCTCTTATGGGGTCACCTACGAGCAGTACTTC | CASSYGVTYEQYF
. | TRBJ1-1 | TRBV5-6 | . | TGTGCCAGCAGCTTGGCGGGGGGCCGCGCTGAAGCTTTCTTT | CASSLAGGRAEAFF
. | TRBJ1-1 | TRBV11-1 | . | TGTGCCAGCAGCAGCCGGGACGGGTGGAACACTGAAGCTTTCTTT | CASSSRDGWNTEAFF
. | TRBJ2-3 | TRBV6-4 | . | TGTGCCAGCAGTTCGCAGCGCACAGATACGCAGTATTTT | CASSSQRTDTQYF
. | TRBJ2-7 | TRBV6-1 | . | TGTGCCAGCACCTCCCGGAGGGACGGGACCTACGAGCAGTACTTC | CASTSRRDGTYEQYF
. | TRBJ1-5 | TRBV5-1 | TRBD1 | TGCGCCAGCAGCTGGGGGACAGGGCACAATCAGCCCCAGCATTTT | CASSWGTGHNQPQHF
. | TRBJ2-2 | TRBV5-1 | TRBD1 | TGCGCCAGCAGCTCCGGACAGGGGCGAGCCGGGGAGCTGTTTTTT | CASSSGQGRAGELFF
. | TRBJ1-6 | TRBV6-1 | . | TGTGCCAGCAGTGAAGAAGGACAGCTGAATTCACCCCTCCACTTT | CASSEEGQLNSPLHF
. | TRBJ1-1 | TRBV6-6 | TRBD1 | TGTGCCAGCAGTTACCCGGGGACAGGGAACACTGAAGCTTTCTTT | CASSYPGTGNTEAFF
. | TRBJ2-7 | TRBV7-2 | . | TGTGCCAGCAGCCACTCCTACGAGCAGTACTTC | CASSHSYEQYF
. | TRBJ2-2 | TRBV7-9 | TRBD2 | TGTGCCAGCAGCCCGAAGACTAGCGGGGTTGGATCCGGGGAGCTGTTTTTT | CASSPKTSGVGSGELFF
. | TRBJ2-7 | TRBV2 | . | TGTGCCAGCAGTGAAAGTCACAGGGAAGGGTACGAGCAGTACTTC | CASSESHREGYEQYF
. | TRBJ1-6 | TRBV21-1 | . | TGTGCCAGCAGAAAGGGGGCCTTAACTCTCAATTCACCCCTCCACTTT | CASRKGALTLNSPLHF
. | TRBJ2-1 | TRBV2 | . | TGTGCCAGCAGTGAAATTGGGTACAATGAGCAGTTCTTC | CASSEIGYNEQFF
. | TRBJ2-5 | TRBV5-1 | TRBD2 | TGCGCCAGCAGCTTGATGGGACTAGCGGGCAAAGAGACCCAGTACTTC | CASSLMGLAGKETQYF
. | TRBJ2-7 | TRBV18 | TRBD1 | TGTGCCAGCTCACCCCGGGACAGGGGACTCTACGAGCAGTACTTC | CASSPRDRGLYEQYF
. | TRBJ2-5 | TRBV30 | . | TGTGCCTGGAGTTCGGGCACTGAGACCCAGTACTTC | CAWSSGTETQYF
. | TRBJ2-2 | TRBV11-1 | . | TGTGCCAGCAGCAAAGGATTCGCTTCTACCGGGGAGCTGTTTTTT | CASSKGFASTGELFF
. | TRBJ2-2 | TRBV10-3 | . | TGTGCCATCAAGGACACCGGGGAGCTGTTTTTT | CAIKDTGELFF
. | TRBJ1-4 | TRBV30 | TRBD1 | TGTGCCTGGAATGAACCGGACAGGAAACATGAAAAACTGTTTTTT | CAWNEPDRKHEKLFF
. | TRBJ2-7 | TRBV15 | TRBD1 | TGTGCCACCAGCAGAGATTTGGGACAGGGCTACGAGCAGTACTTC | CATSRDLGQGYEQYF
. | TRBJ2-7 | TRBV30 | TRBD2 | TGTGCCTACCAACTAGCGGGAGTCGGTCTCGAGCAGTACTTC | CAYQLAGVGLEQYF
. | TRBJ2-3 | TRBV2 | TRBD2 | TGTGCCAGCAGTGACTCAGTCAGCGGGAGTAGCACAGATACGCAGTATTTT | CASSDSVSGSSTDTQYF
. | TRBJ2-7 | TRBV30 | . | TGTGCCTGGAGTGTCGTCTACGAGCAGTACTTC | CAWSVVYEQYF
. | TRBJ1-2 | TRBV27 | TRBD1 | TGTGCCAGCAGCTCCCCTCAGGGGGGCGGCTATGGCTACACCTTC | CASSSPQGGGYGYTF